The clone carrying this T cell receptor (beta chain) was found many times. Its antigen is as yet unknown. This sample stems from a study of T cell repertoires in cytomegalovirus infection. In the study overall: The public TCR beta signatures pointed to both CMV infection and matching HLA type.

The germline gives CDR1 SGHTA, CDR2 FQGNSA. There are 16 residues in the CDR3. V lost 0 bases and J lost 0, with 11 bases in between. Each CDR3 protein is one row after TCRdb ran MiXCR on the reads. Among approximately 310,000 distinct CDR3 sequences, just under 25% were seen once, and the ten largest hold about 14%. Sequenced material: cultured PBMCs, taken from culture after CMV antigen stimulation. The source of this sequence is a human donor in good health (CMV status not recorded). Some clones in this sample may be carry-over from other donors' samples. V is TRBV7-2 and J is TRBJ1-1, with TRBD1 as a possible D gene (5 bases). CDR3 loop: CASSLATEAMNTEAFF. The CDR3 nucleotides are TGTGCCAGCAGCTTAGCGACAGAAGCAATGAACACTGAAGCTTTCTTT.